This T cell receptor (beta chain) was identified during a study of regulatory T cells in long-lasting Graves disease. Across the whole study: The definition of persistent Graves' disease was over 5 years of antithyroid drugs with positive TSH receptor antibodies.

V was clipped by 2 bases and J by 7 bases, with 14 bases between them. The CDR3 is made up of 13 amino acids. CDR1 and CDR2 (germline): SQVTM, ANQGSEA. Regarding the study as a whole: New patients shared fewer public clonotypes (about 970) than persistent patients did (roughly 2,500).

Documented time point: persistent/refractory GD, antithyroid drugs over 5 years with positive TRAb. The TCR library was made from RNA extracted from PBMCs. In Xi'an, China, an endocrinology department was the source of patients. In building TCR beta libraries, iRepertoire HTBI primers were used together with Arm-PCR of CDR3 regions. Per the study methods: The study identified 62 TRBV and 13 to 15 TRBJ segments across samples. From the multiplex PCR reads, TCRdb called clonotypes with MiXCR, one entry per CDR3 protein. The V and J calls here are based on TCRdb, not the publication. The profile shows 250,000 to 300,000 distinct CDR3 sequences, 20% to 25% of them singletons. In its sample, this clonotype was seen a few times. Its target is not known.

This chain uses TRBV29-1 with TRBJ1-1, with D uncertain. This TCR was recovered from a female donor with Graves disease. This material consisted of peripheral blood mononuclear cells (PBMCs), taken when the disease was refractory, from a patient treated with antithyroid drugs. Written as DNA, the CDR3 is TGCAGCGTTGAATCGGTTTTACCCAATGAAGCTTTCTTT. It codes for CSVESVLPNEAFF.